Detailed here is one T cell receptor (beta chain). No antigen is known for it. These data are taken from a study of OX40 agonist ivuxolimab in advanced cancers. Study background: Mean age 60 years, range roughly 23 to 79; around 80% male. The study reported partial responses in three patients: one hepatocellular carcinoma, two cutaneous melanoma.

CDR1 and CDR2 (germline): SGHTA, FQGTGA. CDR3 length: 14 residues. Sequencing was performed with immunoSEQ multiplex PCR; in TCRdb, only in-frame clones are kept and a portion is missing. The repertoire holds 50,000 or so clones, with 86% as singletons. Findings of the study overall: In a subset of nonresponders, normalized T-cell clonal expansion was also low. Mean expanded clone counts were higher in CD8+ than CD4+ T cells.

The receptor's source is an adult with an advanced solid tumor such as melanoma, head and neck, liver or kidney cancer. Material: CD4+ or CD8+ T cells sorted from blood, obtained in a trial of the OX40 agonist ivuxolimab. The chain carries TRBV7-3 and TRBJ2-5, with D possibly TRBD1 on 5 matching bases. The last part of the DNA fits TRBJ2-7 better; the J call may be wrong. CDR3 nucleotides: TGTGCCAGCAGCTTAAATACAGGAGACTACGAGCAGTACTTC. Translation gives CASSLNTGDYEQYF.